The source of this T cell receptor beta chain is a study of cytotoxic CD8 clonotypes in ibrutinib-treated CLL (TCRdb year 2021). With respect to the entire study: The cohort included some 14 treatment-naive and roughly 10 relapsed/refractory patients; some 18 were IGHV unmutated. Longitudinal samples were available for about 30% of the roughly 90 trial participants. Response samples were taken after a median of roughly a year on treatment, ranging from about 6 to 40 months. Responses were partial in about 25 patients and complete in 2; after median 68 months follow-up, about 15 stayed in remission and about 12 progressed. Cryopreserved peripheral blood mononuclear cells were obtained prior to treatment, at the time of response, and at either disease progression or sustained remission. On average, each sample had about 250,000 productive templates and approximately 89,000 productive rearrangements. All remission and progressive disease samples were collected while patients were still receiving ibrutinib.

Worth noting for this clone: The clone's antigen remains unknown. It has no much larger one-base neighbor in the sample; base qualities were not kept.

This specimen's time point label, interpreted: approximately 2 years on ibrutinib. For TCR beta library preparation, about 2 micrograms of genomic DNA were isolated from cryopreserved PBMCs. Longitudinal blood samples from CLL patients receiving ibrutinib monotherapy were subjected to high-throughput TCR beta sequencing. The patients took part in an open-label, single-center phase 2 trial of ibrutinib monotherapy. Overall results and qualifications from the work: Sustained-remission and progressing patients did not have matched sampling times, and lymph node repertoires were not examined. At baseline, clonality was higher than in age-matched healthy donors and showed a strong correlation with circulating CD8+ T-cell counts. At ibrutinib response clonality went up, during sustained remission it held steady, and at progression it dropped back toward baseline. Public clonotypes were rare and either shrank or stayed stable during treatment, and the rise in clonality at ibrutinib response reflected expansion of private clonotypes.

The CDR3 has 16 amino acids, counting the end cysteine and phenylalanine. Of the read, only the CDR3 DNA is kept; its 48 bases are in frame from base 1. Trimming at the junction amounts to 0 bases on V and 3 bases on J, and the germline ends lie 11 bases apart. Via the germline V gene, CDR1 is MNHEY and CDR2 SVGAGI. Each clonotype received, on average, 10x coverage in deep resolution sequencing performed on a MiSeq, where the target depth lay between 1 in 1 million and 1 in 200,000 T cells. The immunoSEQ hsTCRB Kit was used to generate the TCR beta libraries. In the paper's pipeline: The data were analyzed with ImmunoSEQ Analyzer and ImmunoSEQ Data Assistant, and V, D and J gene assignments followed IMGT definitions. Clonality, which ranges from 0 to 1, was calculated as one minus the normalized Shannon entropy of productive rearrangement frequencies. Public clonotype analysis was restricted to overrepresented clonotypes comprising at least 0.05% of each patient's repertoire. Repertoires from thirteen age-matched healthy donors in immuneACCESS were used as clonality controls. TCRdb took this table from immuneACCESS and kept in-frame rearrangements with V and J called. Such tables lack part of the clones; where checked against another copy, unresolved V genes explain under half of the gap, and the rest is unexplained. V, J and clone size derive from that table, while D and trimming were established from the DNA sequence. The sample table holds 150,000 to 200,000 clones, of which around 70% were seen once. The ten top clones hold 13% of the sample.

The source material was PBMCs, sampled after 24 months of ibrutinib treatment. The chain was built from TRBV6-5 and TRBJ1-4; a confident D gene designation cannot be given. The receptor comes from a human donor with chronic lymphocytic leukemia. The CDR3 in this case is CASSYSSVRANEKLFF. Here is the DNA: TGTGCCAGCAGTTACTCCAGCGTTCGCGCTAATGAAAAACTGTTTTTT.